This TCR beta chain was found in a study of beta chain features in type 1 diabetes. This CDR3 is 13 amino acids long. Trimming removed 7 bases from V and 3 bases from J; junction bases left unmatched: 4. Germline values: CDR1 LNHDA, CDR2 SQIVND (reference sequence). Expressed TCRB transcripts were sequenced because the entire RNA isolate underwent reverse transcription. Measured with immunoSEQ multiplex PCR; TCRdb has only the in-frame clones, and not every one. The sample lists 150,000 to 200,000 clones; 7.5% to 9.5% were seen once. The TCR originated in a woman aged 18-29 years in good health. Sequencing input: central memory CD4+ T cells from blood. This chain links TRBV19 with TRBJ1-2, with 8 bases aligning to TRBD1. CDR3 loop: CASKPQGDYGYTF. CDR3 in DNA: TGTGCCAGTAAACCACAGGGGGACTATGGCTACACCTTC.